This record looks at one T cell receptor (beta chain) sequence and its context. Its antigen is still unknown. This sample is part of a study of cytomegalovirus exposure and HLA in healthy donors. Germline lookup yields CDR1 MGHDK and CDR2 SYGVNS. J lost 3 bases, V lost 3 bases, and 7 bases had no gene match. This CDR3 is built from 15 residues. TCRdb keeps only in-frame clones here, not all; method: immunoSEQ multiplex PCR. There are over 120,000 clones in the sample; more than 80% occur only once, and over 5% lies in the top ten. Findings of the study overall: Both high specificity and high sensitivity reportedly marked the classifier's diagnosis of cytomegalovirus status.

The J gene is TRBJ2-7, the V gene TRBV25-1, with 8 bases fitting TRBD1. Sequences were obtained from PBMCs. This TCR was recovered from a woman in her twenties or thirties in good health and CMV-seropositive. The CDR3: CASSDVGTGYYEQYF. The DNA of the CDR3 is TGTGCCAGCAGTGATGTCGGGACAGGATACTACGAGCAGTACTTC.